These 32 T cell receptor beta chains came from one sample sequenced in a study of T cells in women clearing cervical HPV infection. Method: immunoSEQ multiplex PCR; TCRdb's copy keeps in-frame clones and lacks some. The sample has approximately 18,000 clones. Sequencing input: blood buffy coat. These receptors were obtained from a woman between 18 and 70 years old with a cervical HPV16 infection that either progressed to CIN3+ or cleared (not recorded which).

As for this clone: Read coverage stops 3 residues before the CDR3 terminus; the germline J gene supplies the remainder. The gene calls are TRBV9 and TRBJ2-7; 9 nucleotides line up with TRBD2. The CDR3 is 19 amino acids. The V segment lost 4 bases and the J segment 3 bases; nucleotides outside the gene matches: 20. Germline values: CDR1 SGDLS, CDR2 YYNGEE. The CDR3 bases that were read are TGTGCCAGCAGCCCCCGCAGCGGGGGGCCCCCGGGCAACTACTACGAG. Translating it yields CASSPRSGGPPGNYYE. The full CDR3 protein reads CASSPRSGGPPGNYYEQYF.

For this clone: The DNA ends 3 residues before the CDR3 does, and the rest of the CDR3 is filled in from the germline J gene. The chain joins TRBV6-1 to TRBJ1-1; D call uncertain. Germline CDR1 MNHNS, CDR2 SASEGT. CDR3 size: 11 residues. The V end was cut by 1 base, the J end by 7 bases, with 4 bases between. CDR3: CASSEVVEAFF. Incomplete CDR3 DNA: TGTGCCAGCAGTGAAGTAGTTGAA.

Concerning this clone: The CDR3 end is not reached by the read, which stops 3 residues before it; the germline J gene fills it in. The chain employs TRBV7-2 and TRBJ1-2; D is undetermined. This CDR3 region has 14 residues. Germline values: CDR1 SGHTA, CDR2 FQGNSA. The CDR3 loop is CASSLDRWSYDYTF. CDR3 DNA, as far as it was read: TGTGCCAGCAGCTTAGATCGCTGGTCCTACGAC.

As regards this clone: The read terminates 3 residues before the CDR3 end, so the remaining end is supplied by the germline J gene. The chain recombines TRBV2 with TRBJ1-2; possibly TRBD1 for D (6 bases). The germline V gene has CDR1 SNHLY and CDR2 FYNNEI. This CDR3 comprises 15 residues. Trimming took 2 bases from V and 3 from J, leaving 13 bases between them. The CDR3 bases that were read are TGTGCCAGCAGTGAAACGGGCGGGACATACTATGGC. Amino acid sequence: CASSETGGTYYG. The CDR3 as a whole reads CASSETGGTYYGYTF.

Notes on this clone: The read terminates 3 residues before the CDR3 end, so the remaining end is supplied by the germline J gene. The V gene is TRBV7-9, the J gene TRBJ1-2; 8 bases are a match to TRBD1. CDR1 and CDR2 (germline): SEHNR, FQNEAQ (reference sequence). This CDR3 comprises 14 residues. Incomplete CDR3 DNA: TGTGCCAGCAGCTTAGAGACGACAGGGGCCGAC. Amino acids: CASSLETTGAD. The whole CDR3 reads CASSLETTGADYTF. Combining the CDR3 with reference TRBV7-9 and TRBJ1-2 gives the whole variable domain DTGVSQNPRHKITKRGQNVTFRCDPISEHNRLYWYRQTLGQGPEFLTYFQNEAQLEKSRLLSDRFSAERPKGSFSTLEIQRTEQGDSAMYLCASSLETTGADYTFGSGTRLTVV.

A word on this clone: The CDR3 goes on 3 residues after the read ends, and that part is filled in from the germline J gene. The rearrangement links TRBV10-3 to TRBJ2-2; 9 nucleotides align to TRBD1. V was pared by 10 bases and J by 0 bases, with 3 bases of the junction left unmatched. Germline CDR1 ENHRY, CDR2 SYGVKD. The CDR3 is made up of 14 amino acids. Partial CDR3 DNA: TGTGCCACACGGGACAGGGCGAACACCGGGGAG. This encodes CATRDRANTGE. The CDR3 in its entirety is CATRDRANTGELFF.

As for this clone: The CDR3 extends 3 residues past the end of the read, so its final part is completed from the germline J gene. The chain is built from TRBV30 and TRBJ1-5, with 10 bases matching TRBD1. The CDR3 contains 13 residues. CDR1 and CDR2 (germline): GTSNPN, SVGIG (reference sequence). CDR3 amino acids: CASGTGVEQPQHF. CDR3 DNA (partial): TGTGCCTCCGGGACAGGGGTCGAGCAACCC.

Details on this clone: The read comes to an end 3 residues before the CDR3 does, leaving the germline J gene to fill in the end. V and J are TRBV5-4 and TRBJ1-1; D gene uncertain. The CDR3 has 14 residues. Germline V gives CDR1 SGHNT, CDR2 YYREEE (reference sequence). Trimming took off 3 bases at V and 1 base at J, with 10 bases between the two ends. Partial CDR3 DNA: TGTGCCAGCAGCTCAGAACAGCCGAACACTGAA. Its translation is CASSSEQPNTE. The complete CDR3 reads CASSSEQPNTEAFF.

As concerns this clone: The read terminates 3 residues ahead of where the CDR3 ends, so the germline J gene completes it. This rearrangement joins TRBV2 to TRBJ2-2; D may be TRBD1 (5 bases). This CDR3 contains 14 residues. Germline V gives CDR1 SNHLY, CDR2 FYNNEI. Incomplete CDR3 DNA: TGTGCCAGCAGTGGGGGCAGAAATAATTCACCG. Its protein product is CASSGGRNNSP. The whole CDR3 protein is CASSGGRNNSPLFF.

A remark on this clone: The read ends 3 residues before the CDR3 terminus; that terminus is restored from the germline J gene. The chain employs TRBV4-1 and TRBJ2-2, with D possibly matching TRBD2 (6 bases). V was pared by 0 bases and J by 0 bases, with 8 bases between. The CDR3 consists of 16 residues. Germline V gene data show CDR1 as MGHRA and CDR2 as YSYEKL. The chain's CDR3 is CASSQDRLANTGELFF. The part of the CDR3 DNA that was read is TGCGCCAGCAGCCAAGATAGACTAGCGAACACCGGGGAG.

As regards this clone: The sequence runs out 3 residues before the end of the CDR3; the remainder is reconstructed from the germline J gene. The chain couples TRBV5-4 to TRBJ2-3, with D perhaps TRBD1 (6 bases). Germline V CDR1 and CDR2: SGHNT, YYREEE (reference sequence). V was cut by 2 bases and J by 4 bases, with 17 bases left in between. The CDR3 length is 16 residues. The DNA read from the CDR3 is TGTGCCAGCAGCTTACCACAGGGTCGGACTTCAGATACG. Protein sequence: CASSLPQGRTSDT. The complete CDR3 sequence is CASSLPQGRTSDTQYF.

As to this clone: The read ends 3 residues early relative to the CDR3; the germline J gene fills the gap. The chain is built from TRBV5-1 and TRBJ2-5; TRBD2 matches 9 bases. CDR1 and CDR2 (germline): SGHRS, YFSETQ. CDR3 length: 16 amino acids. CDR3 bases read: TGCGCCAGCAGGCTCACCGGAGCGGGGGGCGGGGATACC. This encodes CASRLTGAGGGDT. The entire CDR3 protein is CASRLTGAGGGDTQYF. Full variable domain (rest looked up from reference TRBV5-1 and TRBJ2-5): KAGVTQTPRYLIKTRGQQVTLSCSPISGHRSVSWYQQTPGQGLQFLFEYFSETQRNKGNFPGRFSGRQFSNSRSEMNVSTLELGDSALYLCASRLTGAGGGDTQYFGPGTRLLVL.

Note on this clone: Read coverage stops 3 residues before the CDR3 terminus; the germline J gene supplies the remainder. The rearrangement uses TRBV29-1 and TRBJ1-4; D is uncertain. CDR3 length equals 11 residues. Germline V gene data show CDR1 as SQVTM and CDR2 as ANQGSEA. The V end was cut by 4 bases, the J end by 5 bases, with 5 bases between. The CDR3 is CSVGGNEKLFF. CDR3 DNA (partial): TGCAGCGTTGGCGGGAATGAAAAA.

CDR3 bases read: TGTGCCTGGACCGAGGACACTAACTATGGC. Protein sequence: CAWTEDTNYG. The entire CDR3 sequence reads CAWTEDTNYGYTF. This chain links TRBV30 with TRBJ1-2, with a tentative D call TRBD1 (5 bases). The read terminates 3 residues ahead of where the CDR3 ends, so the germline J gene completes it. The V gene lost 4 bases and the J gene lost 0 bases, with 9 bases spanning the gap. The CDR3 consists of 13 residues. Looked up from germline, CDR1 is GTSNPN and CDR2 is SVGIG (reference sequence).

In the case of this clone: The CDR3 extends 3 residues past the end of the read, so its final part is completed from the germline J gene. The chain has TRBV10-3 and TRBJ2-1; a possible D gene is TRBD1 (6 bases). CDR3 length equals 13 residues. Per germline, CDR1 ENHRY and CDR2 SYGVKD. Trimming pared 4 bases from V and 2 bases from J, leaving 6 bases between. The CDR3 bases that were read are TGTGCCATCAGTGGACAGGCCTACAATGAG. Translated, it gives CAISGQAYNE. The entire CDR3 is CAISGQAYNEQFF.

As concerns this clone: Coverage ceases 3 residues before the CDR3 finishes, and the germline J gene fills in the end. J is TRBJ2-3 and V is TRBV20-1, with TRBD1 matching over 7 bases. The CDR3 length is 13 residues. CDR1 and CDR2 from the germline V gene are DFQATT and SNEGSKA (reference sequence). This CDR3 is CSATGQFQETQYF. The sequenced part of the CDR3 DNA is TGCAGTGCCACGGGACAGTTCCAAGAGACG.

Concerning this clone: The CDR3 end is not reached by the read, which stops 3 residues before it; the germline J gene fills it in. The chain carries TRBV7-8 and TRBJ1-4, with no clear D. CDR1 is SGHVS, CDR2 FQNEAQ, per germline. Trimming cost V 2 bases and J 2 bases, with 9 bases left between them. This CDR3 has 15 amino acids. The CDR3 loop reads CASSLLEVTNEKLFF. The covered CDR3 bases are TGTGCCAGCAGCTTACTAGAAGTTACTAATGAAAAA.

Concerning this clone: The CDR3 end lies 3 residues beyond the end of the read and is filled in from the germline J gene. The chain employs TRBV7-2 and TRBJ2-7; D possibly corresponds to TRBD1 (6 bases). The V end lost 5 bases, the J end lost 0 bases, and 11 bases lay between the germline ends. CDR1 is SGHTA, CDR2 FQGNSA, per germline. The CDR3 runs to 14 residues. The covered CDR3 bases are TGTGCCAGCAGCCCGGGACACTTCTCCTACGAG. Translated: CASSPGHFSYE. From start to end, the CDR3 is CASSPGHFSYEQYF.

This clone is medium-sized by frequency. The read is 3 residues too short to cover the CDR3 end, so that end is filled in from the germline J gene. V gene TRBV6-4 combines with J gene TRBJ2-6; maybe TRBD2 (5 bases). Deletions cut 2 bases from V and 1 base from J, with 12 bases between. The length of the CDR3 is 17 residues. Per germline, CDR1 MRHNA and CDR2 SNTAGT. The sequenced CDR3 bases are TGTGCCAGCAGTGACGCGGGCGATGTATCTGGGGCCAACGTC. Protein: CASSDAGDVSGANV. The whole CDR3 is CASSDAGDVSGANVLTF.

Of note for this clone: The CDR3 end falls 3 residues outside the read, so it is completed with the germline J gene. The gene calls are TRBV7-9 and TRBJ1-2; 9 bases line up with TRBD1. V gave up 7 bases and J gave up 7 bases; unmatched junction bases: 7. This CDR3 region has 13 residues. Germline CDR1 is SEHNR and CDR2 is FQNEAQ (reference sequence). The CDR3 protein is CASMQQGATGYTF. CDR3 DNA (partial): TGTGCCAGCATGCAACAGGGGGCGACTGGC.

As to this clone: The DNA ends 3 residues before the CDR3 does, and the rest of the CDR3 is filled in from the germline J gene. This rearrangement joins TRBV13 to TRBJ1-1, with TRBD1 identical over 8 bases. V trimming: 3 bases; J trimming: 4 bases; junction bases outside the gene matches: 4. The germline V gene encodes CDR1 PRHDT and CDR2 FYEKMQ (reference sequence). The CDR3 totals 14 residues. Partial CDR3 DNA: TGTGCCAGCAGCTTCCGCACAGGGGGCACTGAA. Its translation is CASSFRTGGTE. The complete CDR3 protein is CASSFRTGGTEAFF. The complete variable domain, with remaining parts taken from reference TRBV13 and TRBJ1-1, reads AAGVIQSPRHLIKEKRETATLKCYPIPRHDTVYWYQQGPGQDPQFLISFYEKMQSDKGSIPDRFSAQQFSDYHSELNMSSLELGDSALYFCASSFRTGGTEAFFGQGTRLTVV.

The CDR3 protein is CASSGGSLSEQYF. The CDR3 bases that were read are TGTGCCAGCAGCGGCGGCTCTTTGTCCGAG. The chain carries TRBV5-8 and TRBJ2-7; D is unclear. Sequencing ends 3 residues short of the CDR3 end; the germline J gene provides the rest. V was cut by 4 bases and J by 6 bases, with 14 bases left in between. The length of the CDR3 is 13 residues. Per the germline V gene, CDR1 is SGHTS and CDR2 is YDEGEE.

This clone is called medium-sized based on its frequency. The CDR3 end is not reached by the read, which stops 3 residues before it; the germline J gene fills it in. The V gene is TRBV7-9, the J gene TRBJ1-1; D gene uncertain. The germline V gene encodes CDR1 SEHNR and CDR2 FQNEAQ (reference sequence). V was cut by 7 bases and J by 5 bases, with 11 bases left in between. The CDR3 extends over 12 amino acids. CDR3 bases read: TGTGCCAGCAACCCACGAGGGACTGAA. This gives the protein CASNPRGTE. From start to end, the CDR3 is CASNPRGTEAFF.

The part of the CDR3 DNA that was read is TGTGCCACCAGTAAATTAGCGGGGGGATCCTACAATGAG. Amino acids: CATSKLAGGSYNE. The full CDR3 protein reads CATSKLAGGSYNEQFF. This chain links TRBV24-1 with TRBJ2-1; 10 nucleotides line up with TRBD2. Sequencing ends 3 residues short of the CDR3 end; the germline J gene provides the rest. The V segment lost 6 bases and the J segment 1 base; nucleotides outside the gene matches: 5. This CDR3 is 16 amino acids long. Germline lookup yields CDR1 KGHDR and CDR2 SFDVKD.

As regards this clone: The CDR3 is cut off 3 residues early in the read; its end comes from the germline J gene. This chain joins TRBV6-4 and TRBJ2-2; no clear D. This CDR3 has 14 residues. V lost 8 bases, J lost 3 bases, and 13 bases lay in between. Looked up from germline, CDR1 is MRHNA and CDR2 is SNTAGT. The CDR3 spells CASLQLPHTGELFF. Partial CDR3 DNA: TGTGCCAGCCTACAGCTCCCCCACACCGGGGAG.

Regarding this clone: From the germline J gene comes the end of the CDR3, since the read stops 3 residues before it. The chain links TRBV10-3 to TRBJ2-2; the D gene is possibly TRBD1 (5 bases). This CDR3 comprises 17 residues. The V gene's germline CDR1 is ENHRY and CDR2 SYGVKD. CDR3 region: CAISESTGTGLDSPLFF. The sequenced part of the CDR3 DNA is TGTGCCATCAGTGAGTCAACAGGTACAGGTCTCGATTCACCG.

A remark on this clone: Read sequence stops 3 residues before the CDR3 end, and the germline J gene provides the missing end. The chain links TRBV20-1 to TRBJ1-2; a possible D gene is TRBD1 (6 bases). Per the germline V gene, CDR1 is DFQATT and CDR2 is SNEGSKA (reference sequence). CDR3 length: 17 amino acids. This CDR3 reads CSARDYVGTSGGRDYTF. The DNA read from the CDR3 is TGCAGTGCTAGAGATTACGTGGGGACTAGCGGGGGCCGAGAC.

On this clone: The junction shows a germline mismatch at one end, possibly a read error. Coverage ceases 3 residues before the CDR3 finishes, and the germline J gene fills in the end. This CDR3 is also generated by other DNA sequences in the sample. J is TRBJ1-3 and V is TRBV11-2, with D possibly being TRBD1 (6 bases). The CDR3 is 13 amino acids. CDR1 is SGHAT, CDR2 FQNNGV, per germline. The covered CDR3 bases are TGTGCCAGCAGCTTCCAGACAGGAAACACG. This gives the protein CASSFQTGNT. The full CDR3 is CASSFQTGNTIYF.

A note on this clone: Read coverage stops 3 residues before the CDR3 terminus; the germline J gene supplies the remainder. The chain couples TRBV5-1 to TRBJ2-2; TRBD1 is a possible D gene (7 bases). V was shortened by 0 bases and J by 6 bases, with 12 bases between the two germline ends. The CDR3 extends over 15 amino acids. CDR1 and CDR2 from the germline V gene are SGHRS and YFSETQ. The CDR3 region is CASSLAPGGPGELFF. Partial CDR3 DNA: TGCGCCAGCAGCTTGGCCCCAGGGGGGCCCGGGGAG.

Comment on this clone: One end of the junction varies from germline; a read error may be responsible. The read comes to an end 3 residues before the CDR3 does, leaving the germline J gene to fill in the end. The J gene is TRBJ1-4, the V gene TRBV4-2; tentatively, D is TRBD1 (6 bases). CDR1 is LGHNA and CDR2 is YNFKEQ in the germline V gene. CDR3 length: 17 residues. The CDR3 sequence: CASSQSGGASGANVLFF. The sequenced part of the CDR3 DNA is TGCGCCAGCAGCCAAAGCGGGGGGGCCTCTGGGGCCAACGTA.

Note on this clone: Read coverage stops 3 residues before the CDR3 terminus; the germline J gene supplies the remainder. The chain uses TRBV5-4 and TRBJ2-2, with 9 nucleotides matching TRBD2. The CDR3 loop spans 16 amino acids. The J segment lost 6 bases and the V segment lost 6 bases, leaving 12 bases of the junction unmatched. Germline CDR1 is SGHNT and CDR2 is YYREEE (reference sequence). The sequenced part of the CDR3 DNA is TGTGCCAGCAAGCGCGGCGGGGGGGCCGGTCCCGGGGAG. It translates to CASKRGGGAGPGE. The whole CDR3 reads CASKRGGGAGPGELFF.

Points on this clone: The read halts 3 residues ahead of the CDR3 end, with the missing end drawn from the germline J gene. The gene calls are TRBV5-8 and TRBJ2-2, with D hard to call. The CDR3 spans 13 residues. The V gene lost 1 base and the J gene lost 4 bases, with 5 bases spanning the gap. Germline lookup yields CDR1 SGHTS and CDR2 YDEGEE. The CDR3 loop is CASSLQITGELFF. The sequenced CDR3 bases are TGTGCCAGCAGCTTGCAGATCACCGGGGAG.